This paragraph reports one TCR beta chain. The antigen is not known. This sample is part of a study of shared clonotypes between healthy human individuals. General study results and limits: Of the naive CD4 clonotypes, about 5% were shared across a handful of donors.

Sequenced by immunoSEQ multiplex PCR; TCRdb stores in-frame clones only, minus some. The data show about 2.4 million clones, with 80% to 95% seen just once and 0.36% held by the top ten. The trim removed 1 base at V and 2 bases at J, leaving 5 bases unmatched. This CDR3 is 15 amino acids long. Per germline, CDR1 SGHAT and CDR2 FQNNGV. The clonotype was recovered from a man aged 18 to 30 in good health. Some clones in this sample may be carry-over from other donors' samples. The sample comprised naive CD4+ T cells from PBMCs. Subset reported: CD45RA+ positively selected. This chain joins TRBV11-2 and TRBJ2-7, with 7 bases aligning to TRBD2. The CDR3 protein is CASSLVAGRTYEQYF. As DNA, the CDR3 is TGTGCCAGCAGCTTAGTAGCGGGTCGTACCTACGAGCAGTACTTC.